This is a list of T cell receptor beta chains from one sample in a study of T-cell reconstitution after alpha-beta-depleted transplantation in children. TCRdb reprocessed the PCR reads via MiXCR and lists one record per CDR3 protein. Of some 600,000 distinct CDR3 sequences listed, roughly 15% are singletons. The sample in question was PBMCs from the stem cell graft donor, obtained from the stem cell graft. The receptors originated from a human donor who donated a stem cell graft to a child with acute myeloid leukemia. CDR3s include the opening cysteine and the closing phenylalanine or tryptophan. The order of the fields is V gene, clone size, J gene, D gene, CDR3 DNA, CDR3 protein. D genes are given only for firm matches. Only part of the rows carry a size: once, few, many, or a class if the clone is expanded.

>TRBV25-1|NA|TRBJ1-3|NA
TGTGCCAGCAGTGCTCGGGGGTCTGGAAACACCATATATTTT
CASSARGSGNTIYF
>TRBV15|many|TRBJ2-2|NA
TGTGCCACCAGCAGAGGCAGGGAAACCGGGGAGCTGTTTTTT
CATSRGRETGELFF
>TRBV20-1|many|TRBJ2-1|NA
TGCAGTGCTAGAGAGGGCCCCTCTAGCAATGAGCAGTTCTTC
CSAREGPSSNEQFF
>TRBV7-9|few|TRBJ2-5|NA
TGTGCCAGCAGCCAGGGATTCGGGGAGACCCAGTACTTC
CASSQGFGETQYF
>TRBV18|NA|TRBJ2-4|NA
TGTGCCAGCTCACCAGCGGTGTATGCCAAAAACATTCAGTACTTC
CASSPAVYAKNIQYF
>TRBV29-1|many|TRBJ1-1|NA
TGCAGCGTTGAACAACGAGAGGACACTGAAGCTTTCTTT
CSVEQREDTEAFF
>TRBV7-9|NA|TRBJ2-3|TRBD2
TGTGCCAGCAGCTTCCTACTAGCGGGGGGGTCTAGTCCGCAGTATTTT
CASSFLLAGGSSPQYF
>TRBV12-3/TRBV12-4|NA|TRBJ2-2|TRBD2
TGTGCCAGCAGTCTCAGGGAGGGGACCGGGGAGCTGTTTTTT
CASSLREGTGELFF
>TRBV7-9|NA|TRBJ2-1|NA
TGTGCCAGCAGCAGCGTCCGTGGTTACAATGAGCAGTTCTTC
CASSSVRGYNEQFF
>TRBV6-2/TRBV6-3|few|TRBJ2-7|NA
TGTGCCAGCAGTTACTCAGTTCGCGGACTCTCCTACGAGCAGTACTTC
CASSYSVRGLSYEQYF
>TRBV3-1|NA|TRBJ2-2|NA
TGTGCCAGCAGGGATCAGGGGACCGCCGGGGAGCTGTTTTTT
CASRDQGTAGELFF
>TRBV18|once|TRBJ2-3|NA
TGTGCCAGCTCACCGCCGGTAGGCGACACAGATACGCAGTATTTT
CASSPPVGDTDTQYF
>TRBV5-1|NA|TRBJ1-4|NA
TGCGCCAGCAGCTCGGACAATAATGAAAAACTGTTTTTT
CASSSDNNEKLFF
>TRBV20-1|many|TRBJ1-2|NA
TGCAGTGCCCTGAGGACGGCTAGCGCCTACACCTTC
CSALRTASAYTF
>TRBV5-5|NA|TRBJ2-1|TRBD1
TGTGCCAGCAGCAATCCGGGACAGCGATACAATGAGCAGTTCTTC
CASSNPGQRYNEQFF
>TRBV12-3/TRBV12-4|NA|TRBJ1-5|NA
TGTGCCAGCAGCGCAGACTTGGCCCGTCAGCCCCAGCATTTT
CASSADLARQPQHF
>TRBV6-5|NA|TRBJ2-7|TRBD1
TGTGCCAGCAGTTACCTCCGGGTACGGGGACAGGGTTACGAGCAGTACTTC
CASSYLRVRGQGYEQYF
>TRBV12-3/TRBV12-4|many|TRBJ2-1|NA
TGTGCCAGCAGCCCCCGCGGTGAGCAGTTCTTC
CASSPRGEQFF
>TRBV20-1|many|TRBJ2-3|TRBD2
TGCAGTGCTAGAGGGTTTGACCATTCGACTAGCCCGAACACAGATACGCAGTATTTT
CSARGFDHSTSPNTDTQYF
>TRBV6-4|many|TRBJ2-1|TRBD2
TGTGCCAGCAGCCACCTTAGCGGGGGTGCATACAATGAGCAGTTCTTC
CASSHLSGGAYNEQFF
>TRBV27|NA|TRBJ1-1|NA
TGTGCCAGCAGCCAAAACCCCCCGACTGTGAACACTGAAGCTTTCTTT
CASSQNPPTVNTEAFF
>TRBV5-1|many|TRBJ1-1|NA
TGTGCCAGCAGCTTCGGACAGAACACTGAAGCTTTCTTT
CASSFGQNTEAFF
>TRBV24-1|few|TRBJ2-2|NA
TGTGCCACCAGTTACTCATCCAACACCGGGGAGCTGTTTTTT
CATSYSSNTGELFF
>TRBV12-3/TRBV12-4|many|TRBJ1-4|NA
TGTGCCAGCAGTTTGACGCAGACTAATGAAAAACTGTTTTTT
CASSLTQTNEKLFF
>TRBV7-9|once|TRBJ2-5|NA
TGTGCCAGCAGCTTAGCTTGGGACGAGACCCAGTACTTC
CASSLAWDETQYF
>TRBV20-1|many|TRBJ1-4|TRBD1
TGCAGTGCGTTATCCGGGACAGGGAATGAAAAACTGTTTTTT
CSALSGTGNEKLFF